Below, 4 T cell receptor beta chains from the same sample are listed, as sequenced in a study of control samples from healthy donors and cancer patients. The assay was immunoSEQ multiplex PCR, and TCRdb's table has in-frame clones only and misses some. The table lists 150,000 or so clones, about 91% of them singletons. The sample consisted of blood. The origin of the receptors is a man between 18 and 29 years old in good health.

The rearrangement joins TRBV6-5 to TRBJ1-4; D may be TRBD1 (5 bases). Trimming cost V 7 bases and J 8 bases, with 17 bases left between them. The CDR3 covers 14 residues. CDR1 MNHEY and CDR2 SVGAGI come from the germline V gene. The CDR3 protein is CASKLGTDEEKLFF. The CDR3 DNA is TGTGCCAGCAAACTCGGGACTGACGAAGAAAAACTGTTTTTT.

The chain links TRBV5-6 to TRBJ2-7; no reliable D call. V was cut by 0 bases and J by 1 base, with 14 bases left in between. The CDR3 contains 16 residues. CDR1 is SGHDT, CDR2 YYEEEE, per germline. The CDR3 loop is CASSLGLAAGSYEQYF. CDR3 coding DNA: TGTGCCAGCAGCTTGGGACTGGCAGCTGGATCCTACGAGCAGTACTTC.

In this sample, this clone turned up a few times. The chain uses TRBV30 and TRBJ1-2; D is possibly TRBD1 (5 bases). Germline assignment: CDR1 GTSNPN and CDR2 SVGIG (reference sequence). There are 13 residues in the CDR3. Trimming took off 3 bases at V and 2 bases at J, with 10 bases between the two ends. The DNA for the CDR3 is TGTGCCTGGAGGGGGCGGATAAACTATGGCTACACCTTC. Amino acids: CAWRGRINYGYTF.

The chain employs TRBV24-1 and TRBJ2-5, with D perhaps TRBD2 (7 bases). V was clipped by 0 bases and J by 1 base, with 14 bases between them. The germline V gene has CDR1 KGHDR and CDR2 SFDVKD. The CDR3 has 17 residues. CDR3 in DNA: TGTGCCACCAGTGATTTGATATTGGGGGGGGCCCAAGAGACCCAGTACTTC. Translated, it gives CATSDLILGGAQETQYF.